The 12 T cell receptor beta chains below come from one sample, sequenced in a study of T cell changes during pregnancy in multiple sclerosis. The assay was immunoSEQ multiplex PCR, and TCRdb's table has in-frame clones only and misses some. The data show about 57,000 clones, with roughly 93% seen just once and under 2% held by the top ten. Source: peripheral blood, taken after pregnancy. The receptors originated from a female donor with multiple sclerosis, enrolled in a pregnancy study.

V is TRBV6-1 and J is TRBJ1-6; D might be TRBD1 (5 bases). Germline V gene sequence: CDR1 MNHNS, CDR2 SASEGT. Trimming left V 7 bases short and J 4 bases short, with 14 bases between. The CDR3 extends over 15 amino acids. CDR3 sequence reads: CASTSGQGYNSPLHF. CDR3 in DNA: TGTGCCAGCACAAGCGGGCAGGGTTATAATTCACCCCTCCACTTT.

The gene calls are TRBV4-2 and TRBJ1-3, with D possibly being TRBD1 (6 bases). Trimming removed 1 base at V and 0 bases at J, with 7 bases between. The CDR3 length is 15 residues. CDR1 LGHNA and CDR2 YNFKEQ come from the germline V gene. The CDR3 spells CASSQGTASGNTIYF. In DNA form, the CDR3 reads TGTGCCAGCAGCCAAGGGACAGCCTCTGGAAACACCATATATTTT.

The chain carries TRBV5-5 and TRBJ2-7, with TRBD1 identical over 9 bases. Looked up from germline, CDR1 is SGHKS and CDR2 is YYEKEE (reference sequence). Unmatched junction bases numbered 5, after V lost 0 bases and J lost 7 bases. This CDR3 spans 14 amino acids. The CDR3 nucleotides read TGTGCCAGCAGCTTGGGGACAGGGGTAGGGGAGCAGTACTTC. This sequence encodes CASSLGTGVGEQYF.

The chain is built from TRBV18 and TRBJ2-2, with D perhaps matching TRBD2 (5 bases). The V end was cut by 2 bases, the J end by 1 base, with 11 bases between. The CDR3 consists of 16 residues. Germline V gene sequence: CDR1 KGHSH, CDR2 LQKENI. In DNA form, the CDR3 reads TGTGCCAGCTCACCATGGGCCGGACTGAACACCGGGGAGCTGTTTTTT. This translates into CASSPWAGLNTGELFF.

The chain uses TRBV5-1 and TRBJ1-2; weak D call: TRBD1 (5 bases). This CDR3 has 14 amino acids. The V and J ends lost 0 bases and 4 bases respectively, with 10 bases between them. CDR1 is SGHRS and CDR2 is YFSETQ in the germline V gene. CDR3 residues: CASSLAGGGYGYTF. The DNA of the CDR3 is TGCGCCAGCAGCTTGGCCGGGGGGGGCTATGGCTACACCTTC.

The chain links TRBV19 to TRBJ1-1, with 7 positions matching TRBD1. Per the germline V gene, CDR1 is LNHDA and CDR2 is SQIVND (reference sequence). CDR3 length: 15 amino acids. The trim removed 6 bases at V and 1 base at J, leaving 8 bases unmatched. CDR3 residues: CASRPTGAQNTEAFF. CDR3 sequence (DNA): TGTGCCAGTAGGCCAACAGGGGCGCAGAACACTGAAGCTTTCTTT.

This clone appeared a single time. The chain carries TRBV7-2 and TRBJ1-1, with a weak D call TRBD1 (5 bases). Germline-derived CDR1 and CDR2 are SGHTA and FQGNSA. The CDR3 is 15 residues long. V lost 3 bases and J 2 bases, leaving 13 bases between the germline ends. CDR3 sequence reads: CASSLGGGGNTEAFF. CDR3 nucleotide sequence: TGTGCCAGCAGCTTGGGGGGGGGAGGAAACACTGAAGCTTTCTTT.

The rearrangement joins TRBV6-5 to TRBJ2-7, with 9 nucleotides matching TRBD2. Per germline, CDR1 MNHEY and CDR2 SVGAGI. The CDR3 has 16 residues. V shed 3 bases and J 0 bases; nucleotides not matched to a gene: 6. CDR3 in amino acids: CASSYSAGGSSYEQYF. Written as DNA, the CDR3 is TGTGCCAGCAGTTATTCGGCGGGAGGGAGCTCCTACGAGCAGTACTTC.

The CDR3 DNA is TGCAGCGTTCGGGTAGCGGGAAGTACTGAGCAGTTCTTC. It encodes CSVRVAGSTEQFF. The J gene is TRBJ2-1, the V gene TRBV29-1; 8 bases map to TRBD2. V shed 5 bases and J 9 bases; nucleotides not matched to a gene: 9. The CDR3 loop spans 13 amino acids. The germline CDR1 and CDR2 sequences are SQVTM and ANQGSEA.

The gene calls are TRBV7-3 and TRBJ2-1; 9 nucleotides align to TRBD2. The V segment lost 5 bases and the J segment 4 bases; nucleotides outside the gene matches: 3. In germline, CDR1 is SGHTA, CDR2 FQGTGA. There are 14 residues in the CDR3. The CDR3 protein is CASSRTSAYNEQFF. The DNA of the CDR3 is TGTGCCAGCAGCCGGACTAGCGCATACAATGAGCAGTTCTTC.

This clone was recorded a few times. The chain uses TRBV21-1 and TRBJ1-2; no DNA check was done on the table's D call, TRBD1. TRBV21-1 is designated a pseudogene. CDR3 length: 18 amino acids. In nucleotides, the CDR3 is TGTGCCAGCAGCAGACCCGAATCCGGACAGGGCGCTGTGGAAGGCTACACCTTC. Protein sequence: CASSRPESGQGAVEGYTF.

The CDR3 nucleotides read TGTGCCAGCAGTTTGGGGGGTGGGGGACGGAGGGAGCAGTACTTC. Its protein is CASSLGGGGRREQYF. V gene TRBV27 combines with J gene TRBJ2-7; D perhaps matches TRBD2 (6 bases). V was trimmed by 3 bases and J by 7 bases, leaving 19 bases between them. The CDR3 is 15 amino acids. In germline, CDR1 is MNHEY, CDR2 SMNVEV (reference sequence).